The rows below give T cell receptor beta chains drawn from one sample of a study of memory CD4+ T cells and cytomegalovirus serostatus. Profiled with immunoSEQ multiplex PCR; TCRdb holds only in-frame clones, not every one. The data contain 45,000 to 55,000 clones, around 80% of them singletons. The material sequenced was memory CD4+ T cells from blood. These receptors all come from an adult in good health and CMV-seronegative. The CDR3 runs from the conserved cysteine through the conserved F or W. Each record gives: D gene, V gene, clone size, J gene, CDR3 protein, CDR3 DNA. A D gene is named only where the DNA matches it firmly. Rows give clone size only sometimes, using once, few, many, or a class for an expanded clone.

d_call: .; v_call: TRBV5-6; clone_size: .; j_call: TRBJ1-1; cdr3_aa: CASSFNRRQANTEAFF; cdr3_nt: TGTGCCAGCAGCTTCAACCGTCGACAGGCTAACACTGAAGCTTTCTTT
d_call: TRBD2; v_call: TRBV9; clone_size: .; j_call: TRBJ2-7; cdr3_aa: CASSASPAAGGTEQYF; cdr3_nt: TGTGCCAGCAGCGCCTCCCCTGCAGCGGGAGGGACCGAGCAGTACTTC
d_call: TRBD1; v_call: TRBV4-3; clone_size: .; j_call: TRBJ2-3; cdr3_aa: CASSQAGQGTGTQYF; cdr3_nt: TGCGCCAGCAGCCAAGCGGGACAGGGAACGGGTACGCAGTATTTT
d_call: .; v_call: TRBV28; clone_size: .; j_call: TRBJ2-2; cdr3_aa: CASTHRTGGGGELFF; cdr3_nt: TGTGCCAGCACCCATCGAACAGGGGGGGGCGGGGAGCTGTTTTTT
d_call: .; v_call: TRBV2; clone_size: .; j_call: TRBJ1-4; cdr3_aa: CASGFGGGNEKLFF; cdr3_nt: TGTGCCAGCGGGTTCGGGGGAGGTAATGAAAAACTGTTTTTT
d_call: .; v_call: TRBV4-3; clone_size: .; j_call: TRBJ2-2; cdr3_aa: CASSQDRGLPTGELFF; cdr3_nt: TGCGCCAGCAGCCAAGATCGCGGGCTCCCCACCGGGGAGCTGTTTTTT
d_call: TRBD2; v_call: TRBV5-1; clone_size: .; j_call: TRBJ2-7; cdr3_aa: CASSLQGLDLYEQYF; cdr3_nt: TGCGCCAGCAGCTTGCAGGGACTAGACCTCTACGAGCAGTACTTC
d_call: TRBD2; v_call: TRBV29-1; clone_size: few; j_call: TRBJ2-7; cdr3_aa: CSVVMAEAGTAYEQYF; cdr3_nt: TGCAGCGTTGTAATGGCGGAAGCGGGGACCGCCTACGAGCAGTACTTC
d_call: .; v_call: TRBV29-1; clone_size: .; j_call: TRBJ2-1; cdr3_aa: CSVEGGPYNEQFF; cdr3_nt: TGCAGCGTTGAAGGGGGGCCCTACAATGAGCAGTTCTTC
d_call: .; v_call: TRBV9; clone_size: .; j_call: TRBJ2-1; cdr3_aa: CASSVMVSRGDNEQFF; cdr3_nt: TGTGCCAGCAGCGTAATGGTGTCAAGGGGGGACAATGAGCAGTTCTTC
d_call: .; v_call: TRBV9; clone_size: .; j_call: TRBJ2-3; cdr3_aa: CASSLTDTQYF; cdr3_nt: TGTGCCAGCAGCCTTACAGATACGCAGTATTTT
d_call: TRBD1; v_call: TRBV6-1; clone_size: .; j_call: TRBJ2-5; cdr3_aa: CASSEQGTGWETQYF; cdr3_nt: TGTGCCAGCAGTGAACAGGGGACAGGGTGGGAGACCCAGTACTTC
d_call: .; v_call: TRBV30; clone_size: .; j_call: TRBJ1-6; cdr3_aa: CAWSGSGNSPLHF; cdr3_nt: TGTGCCTGGAGTGGAAGTGGGAATTCACCCCTCCACTTT
d_call: .; v_call: TRBV27; clone_size: .; j_call: TRBJ1-4; cdr3_aa: CASSAGVGPTNEKLFF; cdr3_nt: TGTGCCAGCAGTGCTGGGGTCGGGCCAACTAATGAAAAACTGTTTTTT
d_call: .; v_call: TRBV18; clone_size: once; j_call: TRBJ2-7; cdr3_aa: CASSQTVEQYF; cdr3_nt: TGTGCCAGCTCACAGACAGTTGAGCAGTACTTC
d_call: .; v_call: TRBV5-1; clone_size: .; j_call: TRBJ1-3; cdr3_aa: CASSPPLGSGNTIYF; cdr3_nt: TGCGCCAGCAGCCCCCCACTGGGGTCTGGAAACACCATATATTTT
d_call: .; v_call: TRBV18; clone_size: .; j_call: TRBJ1-6; cdr3_aa: CASSYTYQDSPLHF; cdr3_nt: TGTGCCAGCTCATACACATATCAGGATTCACCCCTCCACTTT
d_call: TRBD2; v_call: TRBV7-9; clone_size: .; j_call: TRBJ2-1; cdr3_aa: CASSATGTTVSSYNEQFF; cdr3_nt: TGTGCCAGCAGCGCTACCGGGACTACTGTCAGCTCCTACAATGAGCAGTTCTTC
d_call: .; v_call: TRBV5-4; clone_size: few; j_call: TRBJ1-4; cdr3_aa: CASSLGQAINEKLFF; cdr3_nt: TGTGCCAGCTCTCTGGGGCAGGCGATTAATGAAAAACTGTTTTTT
d_call: .; v_call: TRBV10-2; clone_size: .; j_call: TRBJ1-1; cdr3_aa: CASGAGANTEAFF; cdr3_nt: TGCGCCAGCGGGGCGGGGGCGAACACTGAAGCTTTCTTT
d_call: .; v_call: TRBV7-2; clone_size: .; j_call: TRBJ1-2; cdr3_aa: CASSPRTASYGYTF; cdr3_nt: TGTGCCAGCAGCCCGAGGACAGCTAGCTATGGCTACACCTTC
d_call: TRBD1; v_call: TRBV19; clone_size: .; j_call: TRBJ2-3; cdr3_aa: CASSIRDRGQDTQYF; cdr3_nt: TGTGCCAGTAGTATCCGGGACAGGGGGCAAGATACGCAGTATTTT
d_call: .; v_call: TRBV28; clone_size: once; j_call: TRBJ1-1; cdr3_aa: CASTSATNTEAFF; cdr3_nt: TGTGCCAGCACATCGGCAACCAACACTGAAGCTTTCTTT
d_call: TRBD2; v_call: TRBV5-1; clone_size: .; j_call: TRBJ2-5; cdr3_aa: CASSTGGPDETQYF; cdr3_nt: TGCGCCAGCTCCACGGGAGGGCCGGATGAGACCCAGTACTTC
d_call: TRBD2; v_call: TRBV6-5; clone_size: .; j_call: TRBJ2-7; cdr3_aa: CASSSSASGNYEQYF; cdr3_nt: TGTGCCAGCAGTTCTAGTGCTAGCGGCAACTACGAGCAGTACTTC
d_call: .; v_call: TRBV4-3; clone_size: .; j_call: TRBJ1-3; cdr3_aa: CASSQDDLSPSGNTIYF; cdr3_nt: TGCGCCAGCAGCCAAGATGACCTTTCCCCCTCTGGAAACACCATATATTTT
d_call: .; v_call: TRBV5-4; clone_size: once; j_call: TRBJ2-6; cdr3_aa: CASSLSQGGNVLTF; cdr3_nt: TGTGCCAGCAGCTTGAGCCAGGGAGGCAACGTCCTGACTTTC
d_call: .; v_call: TRBV28; clone_size: .; j_call: TRBJ2-1; cdr3_aa: CASSTMIRRNEQFF; cdr3_nt: TGTGCCAGCAGCACTATGATTCGGAGAAATGAGCAGTTCTTC
d_call: .; v_call: TRBV9; clone_size: .; j_call: TRBJ1-5; cdr3_aa: CASSVEGAQPQHF; cdr3_nt: TGTGCCAGCAGCGTAGAAGGGGCACAGCCCCAGCATTTT
d_call: .; v_call: TRBV6-5; clone_size: .; j_call: TRBJ1-2; cdr3_aa: CASSYTMGTNYGYTF; cdr3_nt: TGTGCCAGCAGTTATACAATGGGGACTAACTATGGCTACACCTTC
d_call: .; v_call: TRBV7-2; clone_size: .; j_call: TRBJ1-6; cdr3_aa: CASSLVRGGNSPLHF; cdr3_nt: TGTGCCAGCAGCTTAGTAAGGGGGGGGAATTCACCCCTCCACTTT
d_call: .; v_call: TRBV7-2; clone_size: .; j_call: TRBJ2-7; cdr3_aa: CASSWAPGPTIKGEQYF; cdr3_nt: TGTGCCAGCAGCTGGGCTCCGGGACCCACAATAAAGGGGGAGCAGTACTTC
d_call: .; v_call: TRBV4-1; clone_size: .; j_call: TRBJ1-2; cdr3_aa: CASSPLEGVGYGYTF; cdr3_nt: TGCGCCAGCAGCCCCCTGGAGGGGGTCGGCTATGGCTACACCTTC
d_call: TRBD1; v_call: TRBV5-1; clone_size: .; j_call: TRBJ1-2; cdr3_aa: CASSLEGATYGYTF; cdr3_nt: TGCGCCAGCAGCTTGGAGGGGGCGACCTATGGCTACACCTTC
d_call: .; v_call: TRBV18; clone_size: .; j_call: TRBJ2-7; cdr3_aa: CASSPNRGGYEQYF; cdr3_nt: TGTGCCAGCTCACCCAACAGGGGGGGTTACGAGCAGTACTTC
d_call: .; v_call: TRBV1; clone_size: .; j_call: TRBJ2-5; cdr3_aa: CTSHISVGGSQETQYF; cdr3_nt: TGCACCAGCCACATTTCGGTCGGGGGCTCACAAGAGACCCAGTACTTC
d_call: .; v_call: TRBV7-2; clone_size: .; j_call: TRBJ2-7; cdr3_aa: CASYQMGSSSYEQYF; cdr3_nt: TGTGCCAGCTACCAGATGGGATCGAGCTCCTACGAGCAGTACTTC
d_call: .; v_call: TRBV4-3; clone_size: .; j_call: TRBJ1-1; cdr3_aa: CASSQDNGGGTEAFF; cdr3_nt: TGCGCCAGCAGCCAAGATAACGGTGGTGGGACTGAAGCTTTCTTT
d_call: .; v_call: TRBV6-5; clone_size: .; j_call: TRBJ1-2; cdr3_aa: CASRVGGPYGYTF; cdr3_nt: TGTGCCAGCAGAGTGGGGGGCCCCTATGGCTACACCTTC
d_call: .; v_call: TRBV7-9; clone_size: .; j_call: TRBJ2-1; cdr3_aa: CASSYGGGRDNEQFF; cdr3_nt: TGTGCCAGCAGCTACGGCGGGGGCCGCGACAATGAGCAGTTCTTC
d_call: TRBD1; v_call: TRBV28; clone_size: .; j_call: TRBJ1-5; cdr3_aa: CASNTPGQGYQPQHF; cdr3_nt: TGTGCCAGCAATACCCCGGGACAGGGGTATCAGCCCCAGCATTTT
d_call: .; v_call: TRBV5-1; clone_size: .; j_call: TRBJ1-2; cdr3_aa: CASSTEAWDGYTF; cdr3_nt: TGCGCCAGCAGCACAGAGGCTTGGGATGGCTACACCTTC
d_call: TRBD1; v_call: TRBV6-1; clone_size: few; j_call: TRBJ2-7; cdr3_aa: CASSGQQGAVNEQYF; cdr3_nt: TGTGCCAGCAGTGGGCAACAGGGGGCAGTTAACGAGCAGTACTTC
d_call: .; v_call: TRBV5-6; clone_size: .; j_call: TRBJ2-5; cdr3_aa: CASSTSSTADWRETQYF; cdr3_nt: TGTGCCAGCAGCACCTCCTCCACAGCCGACTGGCGGGAGACCCAGTACTTC
d_call: TRBD1; v_call: TRBV19; clone_size: few; j_call: TRBJ1-6; cdr3_aa: CASSIAARGQGNSPLHF; cdr3_nt: TGTGCCAGTAGTATAGCGGCCCGAGGACAGGGGAATTCACCCCTCCACTTT